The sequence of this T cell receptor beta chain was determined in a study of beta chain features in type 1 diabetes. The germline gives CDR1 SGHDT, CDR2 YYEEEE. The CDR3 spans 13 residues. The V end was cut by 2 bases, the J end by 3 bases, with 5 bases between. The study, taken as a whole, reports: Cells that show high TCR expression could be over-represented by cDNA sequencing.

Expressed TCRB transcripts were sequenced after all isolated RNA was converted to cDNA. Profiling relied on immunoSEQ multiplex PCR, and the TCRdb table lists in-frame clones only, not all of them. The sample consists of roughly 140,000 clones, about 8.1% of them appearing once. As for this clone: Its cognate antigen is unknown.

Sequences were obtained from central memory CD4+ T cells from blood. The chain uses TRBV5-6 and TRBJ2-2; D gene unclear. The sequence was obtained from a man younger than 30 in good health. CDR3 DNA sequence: TGTGCCAGCAGCTTTTCGGACACCGGGGAGCTGTTTTTT. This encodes CASSFSDTGELFF.